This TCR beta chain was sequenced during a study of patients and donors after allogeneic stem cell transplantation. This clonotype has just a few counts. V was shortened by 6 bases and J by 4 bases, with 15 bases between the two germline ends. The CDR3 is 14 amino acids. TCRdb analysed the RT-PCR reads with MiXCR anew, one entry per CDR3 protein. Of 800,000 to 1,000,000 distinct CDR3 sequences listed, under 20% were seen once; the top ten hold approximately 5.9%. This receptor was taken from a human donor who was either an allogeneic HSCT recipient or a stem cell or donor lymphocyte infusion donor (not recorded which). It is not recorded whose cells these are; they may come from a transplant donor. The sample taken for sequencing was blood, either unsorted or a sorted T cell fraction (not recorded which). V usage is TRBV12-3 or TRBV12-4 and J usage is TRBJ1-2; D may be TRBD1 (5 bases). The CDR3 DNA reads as TGTGCCAGCAGCCCCTCCCCGGGGGGCTATGGCTACACCTTC. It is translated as CASSPSPGGYGYTF.